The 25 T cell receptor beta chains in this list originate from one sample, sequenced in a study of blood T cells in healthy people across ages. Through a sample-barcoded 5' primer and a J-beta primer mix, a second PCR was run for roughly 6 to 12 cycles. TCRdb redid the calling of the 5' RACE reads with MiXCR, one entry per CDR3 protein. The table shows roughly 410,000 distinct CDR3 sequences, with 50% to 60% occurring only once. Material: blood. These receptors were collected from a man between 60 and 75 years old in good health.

The CDR3 nucleotides read TGCAGTGCTACCCAGGGTGTCTCCTATGGCTACACCTTC. Translated: CSATQGVSYGYTF. The chain has TRBV20-1 and TRBJ1-2, with D possibly being TRBD1 (5 bases). Germline V gives CDR1 DFQATT, CDR2 SNEGSKA (reference sequence). This CDR3 has 13 amino acids. Between the trimmed V and J ends, which lost 4 bases and 4 bases, there was a span of 13 bases.

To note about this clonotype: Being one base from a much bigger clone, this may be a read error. CDR3 amino acids: CASSPVGGETQFF. CDR3 coding DNA: TGCGCCAGCAGCCCAGTGGGCGGTGAGACCCAGTTCTTC. This rearrangement joins TRBV5-1 to TRBJ2-1; D remains ambiguous. The germline V gene encodes CDR1 SGHRS and CDR2 YFSETQ. Trimming took off 4 bases at V and 13 bases at J, with 18 bases between the two ends. The CDR3 covers 13 residues.

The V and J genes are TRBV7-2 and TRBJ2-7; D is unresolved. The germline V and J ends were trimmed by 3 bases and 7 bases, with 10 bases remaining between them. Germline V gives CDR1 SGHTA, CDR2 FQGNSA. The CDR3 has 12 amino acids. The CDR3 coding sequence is TGTGCCAGCAGCTTCTATGGGTATGAGCAGTACTTC. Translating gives CASSFYGYEQYF.

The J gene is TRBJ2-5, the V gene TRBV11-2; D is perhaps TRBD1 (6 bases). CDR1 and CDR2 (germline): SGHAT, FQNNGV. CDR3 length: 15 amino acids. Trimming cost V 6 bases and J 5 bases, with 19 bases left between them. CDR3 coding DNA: TGTGCCAGCAGAGTAACAGGGAACCCCGCGGAGACCCAGTACTTC. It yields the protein CASRVTGNPAETQYF.

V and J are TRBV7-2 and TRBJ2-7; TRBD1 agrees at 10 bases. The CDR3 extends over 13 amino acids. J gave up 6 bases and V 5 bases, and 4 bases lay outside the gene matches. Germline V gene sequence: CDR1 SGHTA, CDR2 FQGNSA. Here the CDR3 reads CASSQGQGLEQYF. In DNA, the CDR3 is TGTGCCAGCAGCCAGGGACAGGGGCTCGAGCAGTACTTC.

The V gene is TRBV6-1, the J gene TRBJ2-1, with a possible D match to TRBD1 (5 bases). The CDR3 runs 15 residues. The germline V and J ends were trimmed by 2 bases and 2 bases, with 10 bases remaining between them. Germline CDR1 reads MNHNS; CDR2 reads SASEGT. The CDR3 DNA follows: TGTGCCAGCAGTGAAACAGGATCTGCCTACAATGAGCAGTTCTTC. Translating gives CASSETGSAYNEQFF.

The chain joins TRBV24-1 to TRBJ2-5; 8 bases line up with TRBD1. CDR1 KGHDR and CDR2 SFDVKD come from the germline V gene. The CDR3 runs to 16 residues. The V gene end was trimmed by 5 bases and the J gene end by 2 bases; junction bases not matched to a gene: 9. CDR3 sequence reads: CATSAPTGDIQETQYF. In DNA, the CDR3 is TGTGCCACCAGTGCCCCGACAGGGGACATACAAGAGACCCAGTACTTC.

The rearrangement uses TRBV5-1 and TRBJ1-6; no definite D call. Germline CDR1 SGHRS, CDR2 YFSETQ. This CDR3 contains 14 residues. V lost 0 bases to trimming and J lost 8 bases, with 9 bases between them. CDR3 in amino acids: CASSLGLYDSPLHF. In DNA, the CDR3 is TGCGCCAGCAGCTTGGGGCTCTACGATTCACCCCTCCACTTT.

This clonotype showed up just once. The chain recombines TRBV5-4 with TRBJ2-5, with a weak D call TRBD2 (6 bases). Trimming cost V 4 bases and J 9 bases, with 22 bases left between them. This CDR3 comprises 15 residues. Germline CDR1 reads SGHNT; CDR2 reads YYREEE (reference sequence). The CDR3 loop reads CASSRTRGSESAQYF. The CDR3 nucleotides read TGTGCCAGCAGCCGGACCCGGGGGTCTGAAAGCGCCCAGTACTTC.

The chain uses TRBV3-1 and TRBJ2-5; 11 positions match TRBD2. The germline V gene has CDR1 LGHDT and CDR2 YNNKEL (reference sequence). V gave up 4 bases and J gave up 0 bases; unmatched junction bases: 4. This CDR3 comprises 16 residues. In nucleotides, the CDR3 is TGTGCCAGCAGCCCGGGACTAGCGGTGTACCAAGAGACCCAGTACTTC. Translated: CASSPGLAVYQETQYF.

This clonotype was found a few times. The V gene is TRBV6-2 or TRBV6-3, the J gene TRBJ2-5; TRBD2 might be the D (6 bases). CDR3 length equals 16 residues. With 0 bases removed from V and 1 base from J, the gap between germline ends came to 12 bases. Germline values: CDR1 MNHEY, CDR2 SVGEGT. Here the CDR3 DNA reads TGTGCCAGCAGTTACTCCGCCCGGGAGACCCAAGAGACCCAGTACTTC. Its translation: CASSYSARETQETQYF.

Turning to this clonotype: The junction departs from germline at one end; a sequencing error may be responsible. The CDR3 bases are TGCGCCAGCAGCCCGTGGCGGGATGGGGCGGGGAACACAGATACGCAGTATTTT. Its protein product is CASSPWRDGAGNTDTQYF. The J gene is TRBJ2-3, the V gene TRBV11-2; a weak D match, TRBD2 (6 bases). The CDR3 is 18 amino acids. CDR1 and CDR2 from the germline V gene are SGHAT and FQNNGV. Using reference TRBV11-2 and TRBJ2-3 for the parts outside the CDR3, the full variable domain is EAGVAQSPRYKIIEKRQSVAFWCNPISGHATLYWYQQILGQGPKLLIQFQNNGVVDDSQLPKDRFSAERLKGVDSTLKIQPAKLEDSAVYLCASSPWRDGAGNTDTQYFGPGTRLTVL.

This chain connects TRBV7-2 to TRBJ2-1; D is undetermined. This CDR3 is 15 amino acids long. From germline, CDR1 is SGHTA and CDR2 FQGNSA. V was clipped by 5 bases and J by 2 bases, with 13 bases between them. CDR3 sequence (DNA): TGTGCCAGCAGCCAAGGGCAGGTACCCTACAATGAGCAGTTCTTC. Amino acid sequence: CASSQGQVPYNEQFF.

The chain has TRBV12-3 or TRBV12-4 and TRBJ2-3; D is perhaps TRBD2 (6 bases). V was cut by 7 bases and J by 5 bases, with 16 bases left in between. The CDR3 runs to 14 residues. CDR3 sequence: CASKTGERGDTQYF. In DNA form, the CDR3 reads TGTGCCAGCAAAACGGGAGAGAGGGGAGATACGCAGTATTTT.

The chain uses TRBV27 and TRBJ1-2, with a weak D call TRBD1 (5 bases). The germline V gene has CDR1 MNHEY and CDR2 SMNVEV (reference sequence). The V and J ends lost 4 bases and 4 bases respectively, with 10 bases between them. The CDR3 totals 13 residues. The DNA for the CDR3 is TGTGCCAGCAGTTCCCAGGGCTTCTATGGCTACACCTTC. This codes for CASSSQGFYGYTF.

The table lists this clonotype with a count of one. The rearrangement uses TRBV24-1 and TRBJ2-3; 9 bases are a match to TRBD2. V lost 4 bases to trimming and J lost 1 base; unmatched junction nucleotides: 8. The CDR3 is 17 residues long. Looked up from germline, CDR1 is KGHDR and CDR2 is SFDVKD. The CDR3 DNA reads TGTGCCACCAGTGAGGGGATGACTAGCGGACGCACAGATACGCAGTATTTT. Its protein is CATSEGMTSGRTDTQYF.

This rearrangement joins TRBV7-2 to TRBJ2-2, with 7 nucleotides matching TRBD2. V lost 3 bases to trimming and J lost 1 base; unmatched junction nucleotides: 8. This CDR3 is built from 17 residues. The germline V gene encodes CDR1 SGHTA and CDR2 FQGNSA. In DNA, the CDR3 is TGTGCCAGCAGCTTTGGACTAGGGATCGGGAACACCGGGGAGCTGTTTTTT. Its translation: CASSFGLGIGNTGELFF.

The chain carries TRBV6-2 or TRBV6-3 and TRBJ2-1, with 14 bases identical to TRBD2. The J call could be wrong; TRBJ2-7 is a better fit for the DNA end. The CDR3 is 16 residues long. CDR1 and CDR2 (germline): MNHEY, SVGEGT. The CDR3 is CASSSGLAGGYNEQYF. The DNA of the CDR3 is TGTGCCAGCAGTTCAGGACTAGCGGGGGGCTACAATGAGCAGTACTTC.

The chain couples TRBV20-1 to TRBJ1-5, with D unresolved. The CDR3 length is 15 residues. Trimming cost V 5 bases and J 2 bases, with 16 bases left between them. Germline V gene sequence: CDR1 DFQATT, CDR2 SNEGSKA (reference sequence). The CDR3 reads CSAPTRPAGNQPQHF. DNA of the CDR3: TGCAGTGCTCCGACCCGACCGGCAGGCAATCAGCCCCAGCATTTT.

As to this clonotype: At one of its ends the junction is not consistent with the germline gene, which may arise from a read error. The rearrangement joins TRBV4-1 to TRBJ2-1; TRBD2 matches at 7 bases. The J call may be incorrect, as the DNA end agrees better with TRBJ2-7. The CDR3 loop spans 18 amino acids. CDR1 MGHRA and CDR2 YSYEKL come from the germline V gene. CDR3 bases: TGCGTCAGCAGCCAAGATCGGGGTGGGAGGGCCTCCTACAATGAGCAGTACTTC. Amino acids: CVSSQDRGGRASYNEQYF.

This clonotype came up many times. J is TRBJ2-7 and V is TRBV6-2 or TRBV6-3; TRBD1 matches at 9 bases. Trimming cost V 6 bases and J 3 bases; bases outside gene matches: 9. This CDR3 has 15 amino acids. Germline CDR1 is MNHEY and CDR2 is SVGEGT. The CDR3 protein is CASRTLRGQGYEQYF. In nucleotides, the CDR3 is TGTGCCAGCAGAACCCTCAGGGGACAGGGCTACGAGCAGTACTTC.

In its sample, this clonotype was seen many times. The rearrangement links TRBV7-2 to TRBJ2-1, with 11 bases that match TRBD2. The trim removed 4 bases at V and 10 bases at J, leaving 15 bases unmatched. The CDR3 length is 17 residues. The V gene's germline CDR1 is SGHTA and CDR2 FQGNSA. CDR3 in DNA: TGTGCCAGCAGCTCCGGCATGATACTAGCGGGAGCGGGGGAGCAGTTCTTC. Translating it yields CASSSGMILAGAGEQFF.

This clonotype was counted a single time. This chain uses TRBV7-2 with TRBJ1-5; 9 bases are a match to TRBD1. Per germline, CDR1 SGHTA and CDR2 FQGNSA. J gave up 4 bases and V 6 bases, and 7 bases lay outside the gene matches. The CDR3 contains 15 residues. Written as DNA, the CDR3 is TGTGCCAGCAGACCCGGGACAGGGCCTAATCAGCCCCAGCATTTT. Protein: CASRPGTGPNQPQHF.

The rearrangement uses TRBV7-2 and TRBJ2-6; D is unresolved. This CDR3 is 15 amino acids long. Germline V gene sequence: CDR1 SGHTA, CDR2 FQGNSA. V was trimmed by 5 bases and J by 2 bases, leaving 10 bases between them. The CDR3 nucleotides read TGTGCCAGCAGCCGTTCCCCTCCTGGGGCCAACGTCCTGACTTTC. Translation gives CASSRSPPGANVLTF.

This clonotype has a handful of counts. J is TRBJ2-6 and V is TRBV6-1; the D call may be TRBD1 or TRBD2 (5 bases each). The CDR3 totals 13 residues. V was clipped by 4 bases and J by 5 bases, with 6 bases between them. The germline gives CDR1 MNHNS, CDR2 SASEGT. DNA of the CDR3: TGTGCCAGCAGTGGGGGGTGGGCCAACGTCCTGACTTTC. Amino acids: CASSGGWANVLTF.